The sequence of this TCR beta chain was determined in a study of T cell repertoires in cytomegalovirus infection. This CDR3 comprises 15 residues. V trimming: 6 bases; J trimming: 7 bases; junction bases outside the gene matches: 15. The V gene's germline CDR1 is DFQATT and CDR2 SNEGSKA (reference sequence). This clonotype was counted a few times. TCRdb ran MiXCR on the reads and lists one entry per CDR3 protein. This sample has fewer than 300,000 distinct CDR3 sequences, with about a quarter found just once. The sequence derives from a human donor in good health (CMV status not recorded). Some clones in this sample may be carry-over from other donors' samples. Material: PBMCs. The genes are TRBV20-1 and TRBJ2-1; TRBD2 matches at 7 bases. CDR3 in amino acids: CSAHPLWGGVNEQFF. The CDR3, as DNA: TGCAGTGCCCATCCTCTATGGGGGGGGGTAAATGAGCAGTTCTTC.